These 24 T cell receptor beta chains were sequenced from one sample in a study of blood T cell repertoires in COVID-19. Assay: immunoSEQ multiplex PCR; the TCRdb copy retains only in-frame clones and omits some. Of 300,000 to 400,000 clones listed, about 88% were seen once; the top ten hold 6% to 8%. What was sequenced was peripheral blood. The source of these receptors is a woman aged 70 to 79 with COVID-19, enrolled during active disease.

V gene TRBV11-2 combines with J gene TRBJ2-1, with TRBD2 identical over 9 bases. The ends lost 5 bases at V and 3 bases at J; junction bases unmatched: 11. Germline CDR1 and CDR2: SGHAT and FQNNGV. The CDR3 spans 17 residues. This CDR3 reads CASSQVFGLAIYNEQFF. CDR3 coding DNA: TGTGCCAGCAGCCAAGTTTTCGGACTAGCGATCTACAATGAGCAGTTCTTC.

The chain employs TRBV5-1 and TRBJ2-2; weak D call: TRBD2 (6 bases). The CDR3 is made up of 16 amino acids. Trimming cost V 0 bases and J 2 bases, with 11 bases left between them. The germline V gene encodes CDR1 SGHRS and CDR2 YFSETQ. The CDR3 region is CASSLDRGRNTGELFF. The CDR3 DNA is TGCGCCAGCAGCTTGGATCGGGGGAGAAACACCGGGGAGCTGTTTTTT. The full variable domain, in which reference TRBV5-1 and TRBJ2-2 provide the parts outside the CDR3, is KAGVTQTPRYLIKTRGQQVTLSCSPISGHRSVSWYQQTPGQGLQFLFEYFSETQRNKGNFPGRFSGRQFSNSRSEMNVSTLELGDSALYLCASSLDRGRNTGELFFGEGSRLTVL.

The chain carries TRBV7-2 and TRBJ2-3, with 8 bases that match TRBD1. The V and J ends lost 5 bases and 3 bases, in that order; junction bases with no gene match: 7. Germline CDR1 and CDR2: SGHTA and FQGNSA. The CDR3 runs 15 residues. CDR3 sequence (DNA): TGTGCCAGCAGCCTATCCGGACAGGGAACAGATACGCAGTATTTT. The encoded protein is CASSLSGQGTDTQYF. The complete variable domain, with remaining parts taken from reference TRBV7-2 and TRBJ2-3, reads GAGVSQSPSNKVTEKGKDVELRCDPISGHTALYWYRQSLGQGLEFLIYFQGNSAPDKSGLPSDRFSAERTGGSVSTLTIQRTQQEDSAVYLCASSLSGQGTDTQYFGPGTRLTVL.

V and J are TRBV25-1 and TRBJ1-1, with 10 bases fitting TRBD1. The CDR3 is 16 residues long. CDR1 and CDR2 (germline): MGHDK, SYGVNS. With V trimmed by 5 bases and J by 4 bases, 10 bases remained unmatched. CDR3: CASSPGDRGRITEAFF. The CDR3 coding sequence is TGTGCCAGCAGTCCTGGGGACAGGGGAAGGATCACTGAAGCTTTCTTT. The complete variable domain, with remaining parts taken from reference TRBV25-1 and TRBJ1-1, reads EADIYQTPRYLVIGTGKKITLECSQTMGHDKMYWYQQDPGMELHLIHYSYGVNSTEKGDLSSESTVSRIRTEHFPLTLESARPSHTSQYLCASSPGDRGRITEAFFGQGTRLTVV.

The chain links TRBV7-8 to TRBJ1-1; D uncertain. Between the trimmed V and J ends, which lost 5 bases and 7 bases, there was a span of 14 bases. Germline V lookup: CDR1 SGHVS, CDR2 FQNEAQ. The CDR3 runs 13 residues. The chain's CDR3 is CASSPSFSVEAFF. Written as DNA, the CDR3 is TGTGCCAGCAGCCCATCTTTTTCAGTTGAAGCTTTCTTT.

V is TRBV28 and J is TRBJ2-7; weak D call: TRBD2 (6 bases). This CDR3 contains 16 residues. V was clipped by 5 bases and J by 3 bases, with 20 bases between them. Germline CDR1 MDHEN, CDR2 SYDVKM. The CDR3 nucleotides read TGTGCCAGCAGTCCCAGGACGGGGGATAGGTTCTACGAGCAGTACTTC. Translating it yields CASSPRTGDRFYEQYF.

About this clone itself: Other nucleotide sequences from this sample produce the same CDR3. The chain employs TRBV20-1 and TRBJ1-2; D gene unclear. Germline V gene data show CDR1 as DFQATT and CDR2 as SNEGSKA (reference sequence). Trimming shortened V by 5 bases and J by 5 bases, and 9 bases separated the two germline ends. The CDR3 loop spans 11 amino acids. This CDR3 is CSASTGYGYTF. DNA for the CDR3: TGCAGTGCTTCAACGGGTTATGGCTACACCTTC.

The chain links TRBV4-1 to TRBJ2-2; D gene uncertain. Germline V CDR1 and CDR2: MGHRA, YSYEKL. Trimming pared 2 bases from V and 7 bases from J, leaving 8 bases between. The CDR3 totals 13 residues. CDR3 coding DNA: TGCGCCAGCAGCCAAAAGCCAGGCGGGGAGCTGTTTTTT. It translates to CASSQKPGGELFF.

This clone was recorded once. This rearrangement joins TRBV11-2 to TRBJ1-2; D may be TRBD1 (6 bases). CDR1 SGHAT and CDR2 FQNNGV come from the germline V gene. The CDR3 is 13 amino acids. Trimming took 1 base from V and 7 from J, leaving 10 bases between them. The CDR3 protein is CASSLGQGFGYTF. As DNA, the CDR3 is TGTGCCAGCAGCTTAGGGCAGGGGTTTGGCTACACCTTC. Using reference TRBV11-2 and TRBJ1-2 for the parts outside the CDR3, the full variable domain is EAGVAQSPRYKIIEKRQSVAFWCNPISGHATLYWYQQILGQGPKLLIQFQNNGVVDDSQLPKDRFSAERLKGVDSTLKIQPAKLEDSAVYLCASSLGQGFGYTFGSGTRLTVV.

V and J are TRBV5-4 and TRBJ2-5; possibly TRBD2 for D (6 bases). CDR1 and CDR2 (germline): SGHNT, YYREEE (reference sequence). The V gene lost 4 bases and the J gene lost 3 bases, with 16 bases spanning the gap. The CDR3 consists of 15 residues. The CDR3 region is CASSETSFSKETQYF. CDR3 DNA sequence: TGTGCCAGCAGCGAAACTAGCTTCTCCAAAGAGACCCAGTACTTC.

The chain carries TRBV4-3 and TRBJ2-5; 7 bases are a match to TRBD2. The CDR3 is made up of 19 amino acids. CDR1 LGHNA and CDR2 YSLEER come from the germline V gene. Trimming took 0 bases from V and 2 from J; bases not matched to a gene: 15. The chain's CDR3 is CASSQEVSGGTPTQETQYF. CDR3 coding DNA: TGCGCCAGCAGCCAAGAAGTGTCGGGGGGAACACCGACTCAAGAGACCCAGTACTTC.

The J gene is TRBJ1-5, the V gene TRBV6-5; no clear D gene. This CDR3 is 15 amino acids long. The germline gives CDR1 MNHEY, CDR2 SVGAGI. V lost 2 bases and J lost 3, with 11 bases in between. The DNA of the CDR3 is TGTGCCAGCAGTTACGGGAGCGGGGTCAATCAGCCCCAGCATTTT. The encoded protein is CASSYGSGVNQPQHF.

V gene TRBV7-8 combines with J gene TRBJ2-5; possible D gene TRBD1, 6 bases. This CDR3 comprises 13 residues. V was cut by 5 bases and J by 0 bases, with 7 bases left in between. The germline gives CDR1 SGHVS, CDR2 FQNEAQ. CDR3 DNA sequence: TGTGCCAGCAGCCGGGACAACCAAGAGACCCAGTACTTC. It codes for CASSRDNQETQYF.

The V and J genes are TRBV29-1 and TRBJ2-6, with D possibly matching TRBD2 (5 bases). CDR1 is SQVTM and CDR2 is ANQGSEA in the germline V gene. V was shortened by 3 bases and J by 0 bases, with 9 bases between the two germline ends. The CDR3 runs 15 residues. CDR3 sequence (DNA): TGCAGCGTTGATCGGGGTTCCTCTGGGGCCAACGTCCTGACTTTC. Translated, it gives CSVDRGSSGANVLTF.

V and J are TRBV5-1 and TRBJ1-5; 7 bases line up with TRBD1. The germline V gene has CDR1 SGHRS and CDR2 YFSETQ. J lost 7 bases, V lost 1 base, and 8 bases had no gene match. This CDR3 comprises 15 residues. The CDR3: CASSLSGTERQPQHF. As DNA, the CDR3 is TGCGCCAGCAGCTTGTCCGGGACAGAAAGACAGCCCCAGCATTTT.

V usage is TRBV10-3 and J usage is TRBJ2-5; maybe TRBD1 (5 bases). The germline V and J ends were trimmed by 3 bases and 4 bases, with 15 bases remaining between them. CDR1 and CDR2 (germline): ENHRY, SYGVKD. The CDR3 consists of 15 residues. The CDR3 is CAISEGKGQLETQYF. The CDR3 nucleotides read TGTGCCATCAGTGAAGGGAAAGGACAATTAGAGACCCAGTACTTC.

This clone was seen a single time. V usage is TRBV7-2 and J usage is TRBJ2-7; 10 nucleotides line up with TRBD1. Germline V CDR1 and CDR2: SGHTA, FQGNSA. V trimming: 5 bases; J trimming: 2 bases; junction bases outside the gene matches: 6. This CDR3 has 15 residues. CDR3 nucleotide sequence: TGTGCCAGCAGCGTACTCGGGACAGGGGCCTACGAGCAGTACTTC. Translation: CASSVLGTGAYEQYF.

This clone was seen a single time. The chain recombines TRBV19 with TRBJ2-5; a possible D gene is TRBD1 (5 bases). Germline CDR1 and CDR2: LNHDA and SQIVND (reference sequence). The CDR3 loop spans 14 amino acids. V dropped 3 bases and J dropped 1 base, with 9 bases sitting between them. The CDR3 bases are TGTGCCAGTAGTATCTGGGGCCCCCAAGAGACCCAGTACTTC. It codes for CASSIWGPQETQYF.

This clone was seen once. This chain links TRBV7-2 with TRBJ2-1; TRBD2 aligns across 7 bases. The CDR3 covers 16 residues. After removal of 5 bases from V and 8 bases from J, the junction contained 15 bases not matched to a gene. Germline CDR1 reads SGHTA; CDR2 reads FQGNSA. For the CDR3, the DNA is TGTGCCAGCAGCCAAGCCGGGGGGACGTTTTTAGATGAGCAGTTCTTC. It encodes CASSQAGGTFLDEQFF.

CDR3: CASRDPGTGGGYTF. The CDR3 DNA sequence: TGTGCCAGCAGGGACCCCGGGACAGGGGGTGGCTACACCTTC. The chain carries TRBV27 and TRBJ1-2; TRBD1 matches 11 bases. In germline, CDR1 is MNHEY, CDR2 SMNVEV (reference sequence). After removal of 6 bases from V and 7 bases from J, the junction contained 7 bases not matched to a gene. This CDR3 contains 14 residues.

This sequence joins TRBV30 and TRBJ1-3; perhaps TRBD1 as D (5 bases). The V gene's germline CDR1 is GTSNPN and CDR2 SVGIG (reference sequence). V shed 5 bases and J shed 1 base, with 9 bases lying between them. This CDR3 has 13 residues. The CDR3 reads CAWQGFSGNTIYF. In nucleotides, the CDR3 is TGTGCCTGGCAGGGATTTTCTGGAAACACCATATATTTT.

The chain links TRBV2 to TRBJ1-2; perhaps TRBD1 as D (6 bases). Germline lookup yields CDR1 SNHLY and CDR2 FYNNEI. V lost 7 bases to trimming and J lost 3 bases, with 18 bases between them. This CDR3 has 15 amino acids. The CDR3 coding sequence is TGTGCCAGCACTGGGGGCCAGGGAACAGACTATGGCTACACCTTC. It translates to CASTGGQGTDYGYTF.

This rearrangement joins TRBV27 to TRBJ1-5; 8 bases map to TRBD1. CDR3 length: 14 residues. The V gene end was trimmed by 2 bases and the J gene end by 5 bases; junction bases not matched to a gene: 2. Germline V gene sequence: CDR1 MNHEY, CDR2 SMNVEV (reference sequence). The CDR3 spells CASSLRTGHQPQHF. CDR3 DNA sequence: TGTGCCAGCAGTTTAAGGACAGGGCATCAGCCCCAGCATTTT.

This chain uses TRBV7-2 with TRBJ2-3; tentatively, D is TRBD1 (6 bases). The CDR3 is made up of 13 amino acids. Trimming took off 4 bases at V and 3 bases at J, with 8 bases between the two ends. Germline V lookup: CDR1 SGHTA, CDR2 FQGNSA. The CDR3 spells CASSSQGTDTQYF. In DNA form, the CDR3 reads TGTGCCAGCAGCTCCCAGGGGACAGATACGCAGTATTTT. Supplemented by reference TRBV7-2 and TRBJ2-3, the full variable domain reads GAGVSQSPSNKVTEKGKDVELRCDPISGHTALYWYRQSLGQGLEFLIYFQGNSAPDKSGLPSDRFSAERTGGSVSTLTIQRTQQEDSAVYLCASSSQGTDTQYFGPGTRLTVL.